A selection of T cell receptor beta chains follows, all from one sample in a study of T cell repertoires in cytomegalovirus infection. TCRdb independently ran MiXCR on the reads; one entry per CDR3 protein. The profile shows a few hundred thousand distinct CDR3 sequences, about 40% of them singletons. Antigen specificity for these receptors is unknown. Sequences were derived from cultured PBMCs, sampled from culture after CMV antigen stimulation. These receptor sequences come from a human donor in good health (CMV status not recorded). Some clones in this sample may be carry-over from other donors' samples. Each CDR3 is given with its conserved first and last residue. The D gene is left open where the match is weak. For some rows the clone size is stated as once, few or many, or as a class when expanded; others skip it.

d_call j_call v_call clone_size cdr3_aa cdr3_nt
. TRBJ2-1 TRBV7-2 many CASSLALRFGTVYNEQFF TGTGCCAGCAGCTTAGCGCTCCGGTTCGGGACGGTTTACAATGAGCAGTTCTTC
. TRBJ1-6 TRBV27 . CASGSSYNSPLHF TGTGCCAGCGGAAGCTCCTATAATTCACCCCTCCACTTT
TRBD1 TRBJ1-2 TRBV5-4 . CASRPTGTVYGYTF TGTGCCAGCAGACCCACCGGGACAGTCTATGGCTACACCTTC
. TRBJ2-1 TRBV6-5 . CASSYSSEGYNEQFF TGTGCCAGCAGTTACTCGAGCGAGGGATACAATGAGCAGTTCTTC
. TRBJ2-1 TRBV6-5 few CASSSPLARSYNEQFF TGTGCCAGCAGTTCCCCACTAGCCCGCTCCTACAATGAGCAGTTCTTC
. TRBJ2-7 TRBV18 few CASSPLGPPTLGNIEQYF TGTGCCAGCTCACCATTAGGGCCCCCTACGCTAGGGAATATCGAGCAGTACTTC
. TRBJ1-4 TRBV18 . CASSTSEGPGEKLFF TGTGCCAGCTCAACCAGCGAAGGCCCGGGAGAAAAACTGTTTTTT
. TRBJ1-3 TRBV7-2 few CASSLAISSGNTIYF TGTGCCAGCAGCTTAGCGATAAGCTCTGGAAACACCATATATTTT
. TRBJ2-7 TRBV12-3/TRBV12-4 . CASRISGSYEQYF TGTGCCAGCAGGATTAGCGGCTCCTACGAGCAGTACTTC
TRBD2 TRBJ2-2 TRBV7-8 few CASSRTPAGKNTGELFF TGTGCCAGCAGCCGGACCCCAGCGGGGAAGAACACCGGGGAGCTGTTTTTT
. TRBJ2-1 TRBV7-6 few CASSFSGGRNNEQFF TGTGCCAGCAGCTTTTCAGGAGGACGGAACAATGAGCAGTTCTTC
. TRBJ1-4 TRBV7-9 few CASSLDPSEKLFF TGTGCCAGCAGCTTGGATCCGAGCGAAAAACTGTTTTTT
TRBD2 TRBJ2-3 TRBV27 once CATRLGAGRSDTQYF TGTGCCACCCGCTTGGGAGCGGGGAGATCAGATACGCAGTATTTT
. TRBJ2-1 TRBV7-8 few CASSFTGDEQFF TGTGCCAGCAGCTTCACGGGCGATGAGCAGTTCTTC
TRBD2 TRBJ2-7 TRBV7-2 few CASSFHPMAGGPDEQYF TGTGCCAGCAGCTTCCACCCTATGGCGGGGGGGCCAGACGAGCAGTACTTC
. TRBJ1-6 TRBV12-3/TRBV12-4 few CASTGHYNSPLHF TGTGCCAGCACGGGACATTATAATTCACCCCTCCACTTT